This TCR beta chain stems from a study of identical twins. General study points: Memory repertoires showed no such pattern, whereas abundant cord blood beta clonotypes carried fewer insertions.

V lost 3 bases, J lost 1 base, and 10 bases lay in between. CDR1 and CDR2 (germline): SGHTS, YDEGEE. The CDR3 is made up of 14 amino acids. cDNA carried unique molecular identifiers, and a universal primer site was added by template switching. One entry per CDR3 protein, called by TCRdb with MiXCR from the 5' RACE reads. Of about 730,000 distinct CDR3 sequences in the sample, about 20% were seen once. On this clonotype: The antigen remains unidentified.

A further study also used this sample, focusing on T cells expressing NK-cell markers. This second study says: The same clonotypes also predominated in the CD3+CD56-NKG2C+ fraction of several donors. HCMV specificity of expanded NKG2C+ T cell clones remained unclear.

The sample consisted of PBMCs. The TCR sequence derives from a woman between 18 and 29 years old in good health. This rearrangement joins TRBV5-8 to TRBJ1-2; possible D gene TRBD1, 5 bases. The CDR3, as DNA: TGTGCCAGCAGCTCGCGACAGCTTAACTATGGCTACACCTTC. Residues: CASSSRQLNYGYTF.